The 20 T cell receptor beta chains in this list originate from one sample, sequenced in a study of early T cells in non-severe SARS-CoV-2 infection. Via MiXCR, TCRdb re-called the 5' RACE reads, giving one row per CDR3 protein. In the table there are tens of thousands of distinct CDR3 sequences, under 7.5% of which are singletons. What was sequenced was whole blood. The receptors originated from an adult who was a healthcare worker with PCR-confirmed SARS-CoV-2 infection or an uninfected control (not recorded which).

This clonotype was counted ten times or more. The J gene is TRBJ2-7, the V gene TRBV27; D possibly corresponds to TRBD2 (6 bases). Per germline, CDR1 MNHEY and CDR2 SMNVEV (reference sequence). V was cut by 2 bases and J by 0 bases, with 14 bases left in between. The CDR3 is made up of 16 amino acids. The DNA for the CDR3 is TGTGCCAGCAGTTTAGTGCGGGAACCTAGCTCCTACGAGCAGTACTTC. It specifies CASSLVREPSSYEQYF.

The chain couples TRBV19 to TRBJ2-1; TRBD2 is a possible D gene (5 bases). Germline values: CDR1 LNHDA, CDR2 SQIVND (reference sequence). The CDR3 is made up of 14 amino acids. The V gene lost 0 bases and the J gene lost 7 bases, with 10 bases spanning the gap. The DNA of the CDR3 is TGTGCCAGTAGTATAGACGGGGTAGGGAATGAGCAGTTCTTC. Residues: CASSIDGVGNEQFF.

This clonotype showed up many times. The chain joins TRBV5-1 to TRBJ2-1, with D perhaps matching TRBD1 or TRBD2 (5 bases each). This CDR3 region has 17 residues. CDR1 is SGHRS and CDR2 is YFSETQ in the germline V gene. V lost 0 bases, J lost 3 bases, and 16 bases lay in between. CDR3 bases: TGCGCCAGCAGCTTGGAACTTCCCGGGGCCAACTACAATGAGCAGTTCTTC. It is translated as CASSLELPGANYNEQFF.

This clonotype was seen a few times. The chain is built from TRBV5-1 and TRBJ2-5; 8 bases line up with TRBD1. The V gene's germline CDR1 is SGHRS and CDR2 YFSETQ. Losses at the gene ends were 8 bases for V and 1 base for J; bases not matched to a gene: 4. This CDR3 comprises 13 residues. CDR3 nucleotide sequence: TGCGCCAGTACGACAGGGGCCCAAGAGACCCAGTACTTC. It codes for CASTTGAQETQYF.

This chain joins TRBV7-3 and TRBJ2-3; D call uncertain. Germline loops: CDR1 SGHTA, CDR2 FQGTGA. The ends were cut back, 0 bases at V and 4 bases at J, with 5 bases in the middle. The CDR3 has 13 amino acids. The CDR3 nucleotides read TGTGCCAGCAGCTTAACGTACGCAGATACGCAGTATTTT. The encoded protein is CASSLTYADTQYF.

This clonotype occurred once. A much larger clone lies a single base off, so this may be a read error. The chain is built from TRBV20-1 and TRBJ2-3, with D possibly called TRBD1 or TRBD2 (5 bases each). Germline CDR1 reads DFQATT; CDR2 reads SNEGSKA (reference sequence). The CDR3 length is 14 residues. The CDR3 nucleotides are TGCAGTGCTAGAGAATTTGGGGGATGGGATATGCAGTATTTT. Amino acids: CSAREFGGWDMQYF.

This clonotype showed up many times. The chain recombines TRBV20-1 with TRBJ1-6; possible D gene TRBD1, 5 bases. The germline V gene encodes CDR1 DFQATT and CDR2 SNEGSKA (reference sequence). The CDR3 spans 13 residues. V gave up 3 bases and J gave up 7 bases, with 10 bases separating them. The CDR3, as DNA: TGCAGTGCTAGGGACATTCCGAATTCACCCCTCCACTTT. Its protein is CSARDIPNSPLHF.

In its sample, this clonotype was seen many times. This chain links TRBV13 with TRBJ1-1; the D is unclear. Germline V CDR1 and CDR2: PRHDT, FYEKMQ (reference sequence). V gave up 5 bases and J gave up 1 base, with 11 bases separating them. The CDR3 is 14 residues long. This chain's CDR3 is CASSPRPTNTEAFF. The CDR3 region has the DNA TGTGCCAGCAGCCCCCGGCCAACGAACACTGAAGCTTTCTTT.

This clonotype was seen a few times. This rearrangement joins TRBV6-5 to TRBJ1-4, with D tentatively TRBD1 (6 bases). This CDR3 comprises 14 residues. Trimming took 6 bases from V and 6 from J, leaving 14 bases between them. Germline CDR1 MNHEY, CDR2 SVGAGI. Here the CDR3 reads CASSPGQLYEKLFF. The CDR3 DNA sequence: TGTGCCAGCAGCCCCGGACAGTTATATGAAAAACTGTTTTTT.

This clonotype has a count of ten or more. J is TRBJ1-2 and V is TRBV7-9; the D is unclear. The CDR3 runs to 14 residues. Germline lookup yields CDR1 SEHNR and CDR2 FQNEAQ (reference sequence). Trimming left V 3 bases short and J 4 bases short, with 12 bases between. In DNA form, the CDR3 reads TGTGCCAGCAGCTTCGATGGGTTAGGCTATGGCTACACCTTC. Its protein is CASSFDGLGYGYTF.

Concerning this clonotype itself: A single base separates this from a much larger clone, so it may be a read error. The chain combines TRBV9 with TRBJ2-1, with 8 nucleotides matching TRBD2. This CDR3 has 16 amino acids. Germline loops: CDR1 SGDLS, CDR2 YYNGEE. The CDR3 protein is CASSTLAGSSFNEQFF. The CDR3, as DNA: TGTGCCAGCAGCACATTAGCGGGGAGCTCCTTCAATGAGCAGTTCTTC.

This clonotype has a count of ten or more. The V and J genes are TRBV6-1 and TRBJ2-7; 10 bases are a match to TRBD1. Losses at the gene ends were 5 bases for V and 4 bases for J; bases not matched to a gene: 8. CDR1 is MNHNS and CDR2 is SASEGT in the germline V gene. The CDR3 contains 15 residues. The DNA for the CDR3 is TGTGCCAGCAGTAGTCGGGACAGGGGACTATACGAGCAGTACTTC. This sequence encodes CASSSRDRGLYEQYF.

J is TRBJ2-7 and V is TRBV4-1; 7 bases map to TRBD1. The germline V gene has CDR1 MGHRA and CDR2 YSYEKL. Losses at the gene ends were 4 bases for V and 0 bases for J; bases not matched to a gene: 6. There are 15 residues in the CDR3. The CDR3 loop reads CASSPTGTDSYEQYF. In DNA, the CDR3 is TGCGCCAGCAGCCCGACAGGGACGGACTCCTACGAGCAGTACTTC.

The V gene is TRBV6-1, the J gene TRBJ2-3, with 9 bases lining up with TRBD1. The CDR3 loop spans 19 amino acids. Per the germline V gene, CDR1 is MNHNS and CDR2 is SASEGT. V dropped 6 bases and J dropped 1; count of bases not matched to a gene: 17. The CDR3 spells CASRRGWGTGTVGTDTQYF. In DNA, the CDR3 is TGTGCCAGCAGAAGGGGGTGGGGGACAGGGACGGTTGGCACAGATACGCAGTATTTT.

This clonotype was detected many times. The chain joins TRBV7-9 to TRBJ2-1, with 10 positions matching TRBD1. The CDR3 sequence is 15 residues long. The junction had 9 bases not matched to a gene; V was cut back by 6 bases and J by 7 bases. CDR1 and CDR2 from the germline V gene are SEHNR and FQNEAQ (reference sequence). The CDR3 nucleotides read TGTGCCAGCAGTAGTAGACAGGGGGCGTCGAATGAGCAGTTCTTC. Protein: CASSSRQGASNEQFF.

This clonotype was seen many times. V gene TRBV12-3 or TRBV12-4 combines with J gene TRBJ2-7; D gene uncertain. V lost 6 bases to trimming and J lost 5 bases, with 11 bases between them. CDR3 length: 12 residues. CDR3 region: CASSHTNNEQYF. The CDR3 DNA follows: TGTGCCAGCAGCCACACGAACAACGAGCAGTACTTC.

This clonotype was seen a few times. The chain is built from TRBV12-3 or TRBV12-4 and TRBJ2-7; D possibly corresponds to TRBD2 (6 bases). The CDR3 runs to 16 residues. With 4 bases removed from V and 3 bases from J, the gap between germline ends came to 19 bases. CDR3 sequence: CASSYLVGTSLYEQYF. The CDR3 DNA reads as TGTGCCAGCAGTTACTTGGTTGGGACTTCCCTCTACGAGCAGTACTTC.

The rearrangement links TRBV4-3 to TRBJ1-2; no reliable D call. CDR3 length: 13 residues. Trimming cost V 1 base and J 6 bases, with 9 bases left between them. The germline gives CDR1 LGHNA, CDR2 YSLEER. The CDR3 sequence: CASSQAGRDGYTF. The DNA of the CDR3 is TGCGCCAGCAGCCAAGCCGGAAGGGATGGCTACACCTTC.

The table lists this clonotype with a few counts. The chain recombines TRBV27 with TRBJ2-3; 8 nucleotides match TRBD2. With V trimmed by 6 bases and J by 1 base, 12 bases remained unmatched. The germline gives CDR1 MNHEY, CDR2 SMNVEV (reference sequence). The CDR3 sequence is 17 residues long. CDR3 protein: CASSPGMGRGGTDTQYF. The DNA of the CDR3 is TGTGCCAGCAGCCCTGGGATGGGGCGGGGGGGCACAGATACGCAGTATTTT.

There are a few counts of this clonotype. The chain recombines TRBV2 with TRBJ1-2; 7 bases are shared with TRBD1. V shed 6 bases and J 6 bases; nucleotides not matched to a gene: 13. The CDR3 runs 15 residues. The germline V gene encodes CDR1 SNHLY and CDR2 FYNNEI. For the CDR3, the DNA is TGTGCCAGCAGCCGAGACAGGGTTGAGCAGCATGGCTACACCTTC. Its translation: CASSRDRVEQHGYTF.